A single sample gave rise to the 14 T cell receptor beta chains below, sequenced in a study of control samples from healthy donors and cancer patients (dated by TCRdb to 2018 to 2021). Libraries were prepared through the immunoSEQ multiplex PCR assay. The table was pulled from immuneACCESS by TCRdb, which kept in-frame rearrangements only. Such tables lose some clones; where checked, under half of the loss comes from unresolved V genes, and the rest has no known cause. Within this sample are around 150,000 clones, with about 94% of them counted one time only. 14% of the sample is held by the ten biggest clonotypes. The sample comprised PBMCs. These receptors were obtained from a man aged 55 to 70 with colorectal cancer.

The chain has TRBV27 and TRBJ2-2, with a possible D match to TRBD2 (7 bases). The V gene lost 2 bases and the J gene lost 4 bases, with 11 bases spanning the gap. The V gene's germline CDR1 is MNHEY and CDR2 SMNVEV (reference sequence). The CDR3 is 15 amino acids. The CDR3 spells CASSLRGAGTGELFF. CDR3 in DNA: TGTGCCAGCAGTTTACGGGGGGCGGGCACCGGGGAGCTGTTTTTT.

The chain recombines TRBV5-1 with TRBJ1-1; D is unresolved. Germline V lookup: CDR1 SGHRS, CDR2 YFSETQ. This CDR3 comprises 15 residues. V was trimmed by 4 bases and J by 0 bases, leaving 13 bases between them. This chain's CDR3 is CASSLVRHLNTEAFF. CDR3 sequence (DNA): TGCGCCAGCAGCCTCGTCCGGCATTTGAACACTGAAGCTTTCTTT.

V usage is TRBV6-5 and J usage is TRBJ2-3; D remains ambiguous. With 6 bases removed from V and 1 base from J, the gap between germline ends came to 11 bases. The CDR3 runs to 14 residues. The germline gives CDR1 MNHEY, CDR2 SVGAGI. In nucleotides, the CDR3 is TGTGCCAGCAGCGATGTTCTGGGCACAGATACGCAGTATTTT. It encodes CASSDVLGTDTQYF.

The chain carries TRBV6-1 and TRBJ2-7; D perhaps matches TRBD2 (5 bases). The CDR3 has 14 amino acids. V was clipped by 1 base and J by 4 bases, with 11 bases between them. Germline V gene sequence: CDR1 MNHNS, CDR2 SASEGT. The CDR3 coding sequence is TGTGCCAGCAGTGAAGTAGCGAGAAAGTACGAGCAGTACTTC. This gives the protein CASSEVARKYEQYF.

The J gene is TRBJ1-3, the V gene TRBV19, with D possibly matching TRBD1 (6 bases). The CDR3 spans 16 residues. V gave up 4 bases and J gave up 0 bases, with 13 bases separating them. In germline, CDR1 is LNHDA, CDR2 SQIVND (reference sequence). DNA of the CDR3: TGTGCCAGTAGTAAAATACAGGGAATCTCTGGAAACACCATATATTTT. It codes for CASSKIQGISGNTIYF.

This sequence joins TRBV10-3 and TRBJ2-7, with a possible D match to TRBD2 (5 bases). Trimming removed 2 bases at V and 3 bases at J, with 8 bases between. This CDR3 has 13 amino acids. Per the germline V gene, CDR1 is ENHRY and CDR2 is SYGVKD. CDR3 sequence (DNA): TGTGCCATCAGTGAGCGGGGTAGCTACGAGCAGTACTTC. Translated, it gives CAISERGSYEQYF.

The J gene is TRBJ1-5, the V gene TRBV2; TRBD1 agrees at 9 bases. The V gene's germline CDR1 is SNHLY and CDR2 FYNNEI. The junction had 10 bases not matched to a gene; V was cut back by 6 bases and J by 1 base. This CDR3 has 17 residues. As DNA, the CDR3 is TGTGCCAGCAGCCAGGGGACAGGGAAGCCGAGCAATCAGCCCCAGCATTTT. Translation gives CASSQGTGKPSNQPQHF.

The V and J genes are TRBV19 and TRBJ2-1, with D perhaps TRBD1 (5 bases). The germline V and J ends were trimmed by 3 bases and 5 bases, with 14 bases remaining between them. CDR1 LNHDA and CDR2 SQIVND come from the germline V gene (reference sequence). CDR3 length: 15 amino acids. The CDR3 DNA reads TGTGCCAGTAGTATCGGGCAGGGTATCCACAATGAGCAGTTCTTC. Residues: CASSIGQGIHNEQFF.

V usage is TRBV6-5 and J usage is TRBJ1-1; D is ambiguous. Germline loops: CDR1 MNHEY, CDR2 SVGAGI. The CDR3 covers 14 residues. The V end lost 0 bases, the J end lost 10 bases, and 15 bases lay between the germline ends. The CDR3 spells CASSYSGGVLGAFF. DNA of the CDR3: TGTGCCAGCAGTTACTCGGGCGGAGTTCTTGGAGCTTTCTTT.

The gene calls are TRBV7-2 and TRBJ1-2; a weak D match, TRBD1 (5 bases). The germline gives CDR1 SGHTA, CDR2 FQGNSA. Trimming shortened V by 1 base and J by 8 bases, and 8 bases separated the two germline ends. The CDR3 runs to 12 residues. This CDR3 reads CASSLGWGGYTF. CDR3 bases: TGTGCCAGCAGCTTAGGCTGGGGGGGCTACACCTTC.

The CDR3 sequence is CASSEAEGYGNQPQHF. The CDR3 nucleotides are TGTGCCAGCAGTGAAGCGGAGGGTTATGGCAATCAGCCCCAGCATTTT. The V and J genes are TRBV6-1 and TRBJ1-5, with D hard to call. This CDR3 has 16 residues. With 0 bases removed from V and 2 bases from J, the gap between germline ends came to 11 bases. Germline loops: CDR1 MNHNS, CDR2 SASEGT.

The chain recombines TRBV30 with TRBJ2-4, with a possible D match to TRBD1 (7 bases). Germline CDR1 GTSNPN, CDR2 SVGIG (reference sequence). The CDR3 contains 14 residues. V lost 8 bases, J lost 0 bases, and 14 bases lay in between. For the CDR3, the DNA is TGTGCCCTAAACAGGGGACTAGCCAAAAACATTCAGTACTTC. This gives the protein CALNRGLAKNIQYF.

The genes are TRBV15 and TRBJ1-2; 8 positions match TRBD1. V dropped 0 bases and J dropped 1; count of bases not matched to a gene: 4. CDR1 and CDR2 (germline): LNHNV, YYDKDF (reference sequence). This CDR3 is 16 amino acids long. CDR3 in amino acids: CATSRDQTGVNYGYTF. The CDR3 region has the DNA TGTGCCACCAGCAGAGACCAGACAGGGGTTAACTATGGCTACACCTTC.

The V and J genes are TRBV19 and TRBJ1-1; 10 bases align to TRBD1. CDR3 length: 16 amino acids. Germline V gene sequence: CDR1 LNHDA, CDR2 SQIVND (reference sequence). The ends lost 6 bases at V and 3 bases at J; junction bases unmatched: 10. CDR3 region: CASRSRDRGFYTEAFF. Here the CDR3 DNA reads TGTGCCAGTAGATCGCGGGACAGGGGCTTCTACACTGAAGCTTTCTTT. The full variable domain, in which reference TRBV19 and TRBJ1-1 provide the parts outside the CDR3, is DGGITQSPKYLFRKEGQNVTLSCEQNLNHDAMYWYRQDPGQGLRLIYYSQIVNDFQKGDIAEGYSVSREKKESFPLTVTSAQKNPTAFYLCASRSRDRGFYTEAFFGQGTRLTVV.